The clone carrying this TCR beta chain was observed a handful of times. The data were obtained in a study of T cell responses to AZD1222 COVID-19 vaccine. For the study at large: Second-dose schedules of about 4 or about 12 weeks were combined.

The CDR3 is made up of 15 amino acids. Between the trimmed V and J ends, which lost 2 bases and 2 bases, there was a span of 10 bases. Germline V gene data show CDR1 as LGHNA and CDR2 as YSLEER. The data were produced by immunoSEQ multiplex PCR, yet TCRdb's version contains in-frame clones alone and is incomplete. Of 120,000 to 150,000 clones listed, roughly 90% are singletons. The receptor was isolated from an adult in good health. The specimen comprised peripheral blood, sampled on day 0 of AZD1222 vaccination. The V call is TRBV4-3, the J call TRBJ1-3; D remains unclear. CDR3 loop: CASSQTLRAGNTIYF. CDR3 DNA sequence: TGCGCCAGCAGCCAAACCCTTAGGGCTGGAAACACCATATATTTT.